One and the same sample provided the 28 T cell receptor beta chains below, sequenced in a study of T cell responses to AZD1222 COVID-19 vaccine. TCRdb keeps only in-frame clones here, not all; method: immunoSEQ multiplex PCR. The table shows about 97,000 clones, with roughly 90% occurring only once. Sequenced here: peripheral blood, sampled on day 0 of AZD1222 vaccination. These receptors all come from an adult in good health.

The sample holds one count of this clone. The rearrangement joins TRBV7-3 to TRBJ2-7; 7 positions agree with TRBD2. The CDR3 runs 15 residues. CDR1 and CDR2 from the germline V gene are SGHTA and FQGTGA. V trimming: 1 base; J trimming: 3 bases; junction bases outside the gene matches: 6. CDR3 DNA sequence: TGTGCCAGCAGCTTAAGTCCCGGGACTAACTACGAGCAGTACTTC. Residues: CASSLSPGTNYEQYF.

CDR3 region: CARRGGPDAGELFF. Here the CDR3 DNA reads TGTGCCAGACGAGGGGGCCCAGACGCCGGGGAGCTGTTTTTT. The chain joins TRBV11-3 to TRBJ2-2, with TRBD1 matching 7 bases. This CDR3 comprises 14 residues. Germline CDR1 and CDR2: SGHNT and YENEEA. The J segment lost 6 bases and the V segment lost 9 bases, leaving 10 bases of the junction unmatched.

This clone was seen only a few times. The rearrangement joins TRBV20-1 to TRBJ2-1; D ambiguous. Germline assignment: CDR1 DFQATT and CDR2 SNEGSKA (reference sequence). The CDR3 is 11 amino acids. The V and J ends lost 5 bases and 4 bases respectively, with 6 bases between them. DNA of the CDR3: TGCAGTGCTCCCCCATACAATGAGCAGTTCTTC. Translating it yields CSAPPYNEQFF.

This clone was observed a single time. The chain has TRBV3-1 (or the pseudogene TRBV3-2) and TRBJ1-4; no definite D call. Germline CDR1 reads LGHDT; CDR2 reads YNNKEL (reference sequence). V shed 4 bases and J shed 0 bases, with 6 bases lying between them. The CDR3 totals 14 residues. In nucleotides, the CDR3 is TGTGCCAGCAGCCCTACAGCAACTAATGAAAAACTGTTTTTT. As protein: CASSPTATNEKLFF.

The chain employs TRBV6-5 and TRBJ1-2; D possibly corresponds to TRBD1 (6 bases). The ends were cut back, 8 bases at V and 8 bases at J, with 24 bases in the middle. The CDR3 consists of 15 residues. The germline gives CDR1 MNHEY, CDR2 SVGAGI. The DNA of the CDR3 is TGTGCCAGCCGGTCGTCAGTTAGACCGACAGGCGGCTACACCTTC. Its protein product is CASRSSVRPTGGYTF.

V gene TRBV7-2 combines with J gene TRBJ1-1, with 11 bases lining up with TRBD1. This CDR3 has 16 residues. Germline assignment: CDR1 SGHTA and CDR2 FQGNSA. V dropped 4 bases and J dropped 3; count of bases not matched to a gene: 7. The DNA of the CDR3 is TGTGCCAGCAGCTCGGACAGGGGGCGCGAATACACTGAAGCTTTCTTT. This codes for CASSSDRGREYTEAFF.

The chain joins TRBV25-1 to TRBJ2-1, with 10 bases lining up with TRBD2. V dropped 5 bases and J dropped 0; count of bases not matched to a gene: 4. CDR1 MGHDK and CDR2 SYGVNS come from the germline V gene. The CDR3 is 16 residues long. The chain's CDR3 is CASSSERGGSYNEQFF. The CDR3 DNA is TGTGCCAGCAGTTCCGAGCGGGGGGGCTCCTACAATGAGCAGTTCTTC.

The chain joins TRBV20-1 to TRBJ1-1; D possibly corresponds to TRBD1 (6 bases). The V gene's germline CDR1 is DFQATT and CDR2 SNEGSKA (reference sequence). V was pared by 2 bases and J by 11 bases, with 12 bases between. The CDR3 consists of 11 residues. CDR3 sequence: CSARLWTDAFF. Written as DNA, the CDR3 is TGCAGTGCTAGACTCTGGACAGACGCTTTCTTT.

In nucleotides, the CDR3 is TGTGCCAGCAGCTTAGTCCATCTGGGCTCTGGGGCCAACGTCCTGACTTTC. This encodes CASSLVHLGSGANVLTF. The chain couples TRBV7-3 to TRBJ2-6; unclear D gene. Germline values: CDR1 SGHTA, CDR2 FQGTGA. This CDR3 contains 17 residues. V gave up 2 bases and J gave up 0 bases, with 11 bases separating them.

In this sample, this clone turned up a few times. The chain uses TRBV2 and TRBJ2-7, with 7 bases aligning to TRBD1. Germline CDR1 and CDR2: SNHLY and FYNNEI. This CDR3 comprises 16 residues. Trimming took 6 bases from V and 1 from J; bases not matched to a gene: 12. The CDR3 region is CASRDPGSGQSYEQYF. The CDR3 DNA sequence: TGTGCCAGCAGGGATCCCGGTTCGGGACAGTCCTACGAGCAGTACTTC.

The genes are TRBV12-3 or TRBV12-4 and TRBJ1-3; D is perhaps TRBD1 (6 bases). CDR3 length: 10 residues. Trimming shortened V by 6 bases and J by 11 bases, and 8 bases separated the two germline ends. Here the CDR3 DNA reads TGTGCCAGCAGAGGGGGAGCCATATATTTT. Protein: CASRGGAIYF.

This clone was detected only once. CDR3 sequence reads: CASSFDRANNEQFF. The CDR3 nucleotides read TGTGCCAGCAGCTTCGACAGGGCCAACAATGAGCAGTTCTTC. The rearrangement joins TRBV7-2 to TRBJ2-1; 7 bases match TRBD1. This CDR3 spans 14 amino acids. CDR1 and CDR2 from the germline V gene are SGHTA and FQGNSA. V lost 3 bases, J lost 5 bases, and 4 bases stayed unmatched.

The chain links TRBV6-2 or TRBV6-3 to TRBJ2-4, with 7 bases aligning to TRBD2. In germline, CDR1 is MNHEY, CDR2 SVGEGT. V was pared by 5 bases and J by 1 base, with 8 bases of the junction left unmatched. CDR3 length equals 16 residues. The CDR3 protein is CASSRSGGGAKNIQYF. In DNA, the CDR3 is TGTGCCAGCAGTCGCAGCGGCGGGGGTGCCAAAAACATTCAGTACTTC.

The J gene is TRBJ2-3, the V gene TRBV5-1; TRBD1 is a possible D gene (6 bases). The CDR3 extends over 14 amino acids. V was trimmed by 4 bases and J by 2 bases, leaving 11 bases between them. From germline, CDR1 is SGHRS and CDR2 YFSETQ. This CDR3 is CASSERTATDTQYF. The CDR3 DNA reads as TGCGCCAGCAGCGAGCGGACAGCCACAGATACGCAGTATTTT.

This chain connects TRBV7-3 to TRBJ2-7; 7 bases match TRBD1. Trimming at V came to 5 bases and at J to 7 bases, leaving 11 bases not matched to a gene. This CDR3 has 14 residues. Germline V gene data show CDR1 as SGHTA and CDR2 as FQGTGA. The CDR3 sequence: CASSDPGQAGEQYF. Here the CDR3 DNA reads TGTGCCAGCAGCGACCCCGGACAGGCTGGGGAGCAGTACTTC.

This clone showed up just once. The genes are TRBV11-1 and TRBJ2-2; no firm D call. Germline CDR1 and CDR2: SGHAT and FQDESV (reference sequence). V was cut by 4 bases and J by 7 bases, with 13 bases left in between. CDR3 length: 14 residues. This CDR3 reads CASSWGPPYGELFF. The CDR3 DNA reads TGTGCCAGCAGCTGGGGTCCTCCCTACGGGGAGCTGTTTTTT.

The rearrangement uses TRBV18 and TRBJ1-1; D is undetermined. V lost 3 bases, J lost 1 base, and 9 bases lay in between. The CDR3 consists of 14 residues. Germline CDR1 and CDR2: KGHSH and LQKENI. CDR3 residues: CASSPMTQNTEAFF. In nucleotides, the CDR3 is TGTGCCAGCTCACCGATGACACAGAACACTGAAGCTTTCTTT.

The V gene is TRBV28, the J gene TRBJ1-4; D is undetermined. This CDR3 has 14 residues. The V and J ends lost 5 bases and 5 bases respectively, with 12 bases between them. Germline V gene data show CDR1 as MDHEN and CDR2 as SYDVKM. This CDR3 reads CASSPTPINEKLFF. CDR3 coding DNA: TGTGCCAGCAGTCCCACCCCAATAAATGAAAAACTGTTTTTT.

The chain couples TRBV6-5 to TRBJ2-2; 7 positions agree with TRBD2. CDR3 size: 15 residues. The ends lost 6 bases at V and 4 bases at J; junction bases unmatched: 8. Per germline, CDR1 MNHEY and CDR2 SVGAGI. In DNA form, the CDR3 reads TGTGCCAGCAGCCTCCAACCTAGCGGCACCGGGGAGCTGTTTTTT. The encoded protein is CASSLQPSGTGELFF.

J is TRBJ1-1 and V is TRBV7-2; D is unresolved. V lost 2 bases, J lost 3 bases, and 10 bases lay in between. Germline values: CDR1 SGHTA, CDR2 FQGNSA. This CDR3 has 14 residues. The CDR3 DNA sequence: TGTGCCAGCAGCTTATTGGTACAGCACACTGAAGCTTTCTTT. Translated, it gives CASSLLVQHTEAFF.

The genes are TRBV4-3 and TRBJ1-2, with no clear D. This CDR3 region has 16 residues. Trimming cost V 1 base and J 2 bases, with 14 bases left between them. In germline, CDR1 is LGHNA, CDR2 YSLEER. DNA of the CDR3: TGCGCCAGCAGCCAAGCTCCGGGCCGACCCAACTATGGCTACACCTTC. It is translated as CASSQAPGRPNYGYTF.

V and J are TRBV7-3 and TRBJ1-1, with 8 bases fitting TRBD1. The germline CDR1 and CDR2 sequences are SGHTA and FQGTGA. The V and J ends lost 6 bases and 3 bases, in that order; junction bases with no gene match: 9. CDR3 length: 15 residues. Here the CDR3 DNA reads TGTGCCAGCAGAATAGGGACAGGCAGGGACACTGAAGCTTTCTTT. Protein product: CASRIGTGRDTEAFF.

The CDR3 is CASSVELRNNEQFF. CDR3 bases: TGTGCCAGCAGCGTAGAACTGCGGAACAATGAGCAGTTCTTC. J is TRBJ2-1 and V is TRBV9; D not resolved. Per the germline V gene, CDR1 is SGDLS and CDR2 is YYNGEE. The CDR3 loop spans 14 amino acids. Trimming stripped 0 bases from V and 5 bases from J, with 9 bases between.

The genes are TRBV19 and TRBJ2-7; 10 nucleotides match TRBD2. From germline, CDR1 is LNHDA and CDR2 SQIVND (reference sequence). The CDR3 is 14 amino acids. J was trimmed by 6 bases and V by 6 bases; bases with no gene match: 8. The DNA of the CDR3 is TGTGCCAGTAGCACTAGCGGGAATTCGGGCGAGCAGTACTTC. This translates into CASSTSGNSGEQYF.

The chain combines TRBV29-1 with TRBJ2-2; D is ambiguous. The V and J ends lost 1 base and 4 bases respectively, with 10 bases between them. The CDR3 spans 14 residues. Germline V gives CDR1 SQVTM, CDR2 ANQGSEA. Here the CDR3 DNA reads TGCAGCGTTGAAGCTTTCCCGGCCACCGGGGAGCTGTTTTTT. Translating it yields CSVEAFPATGELFF.

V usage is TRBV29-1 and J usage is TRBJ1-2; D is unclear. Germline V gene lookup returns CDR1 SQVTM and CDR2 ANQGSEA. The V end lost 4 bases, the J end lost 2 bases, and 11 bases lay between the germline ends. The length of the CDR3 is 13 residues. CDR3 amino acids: CSVGGGSNYGYTF. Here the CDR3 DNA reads TGCAGCGTTGGAGGTGGGTCGAACTATGGCTACACCTTC.

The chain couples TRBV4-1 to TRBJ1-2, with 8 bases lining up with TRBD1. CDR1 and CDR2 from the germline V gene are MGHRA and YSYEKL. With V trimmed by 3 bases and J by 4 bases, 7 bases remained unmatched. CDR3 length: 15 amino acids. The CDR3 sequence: CASSQPTGGGYGYTF. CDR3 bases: TGCGCCAGCAGCCAGCCTACAGGGGGTGGCTATGGCTACACCTTC.

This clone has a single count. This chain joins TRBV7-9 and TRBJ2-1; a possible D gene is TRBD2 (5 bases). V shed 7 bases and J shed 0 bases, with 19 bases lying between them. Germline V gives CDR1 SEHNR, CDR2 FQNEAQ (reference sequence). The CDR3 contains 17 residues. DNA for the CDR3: TGTGCCAGCATCTCAGACCGGACTCGCCTCTCCTACAATGAGCAGTTCTTC. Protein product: CASISDRTRLSYNEQFF.